Below are 27 T cell receptor beta chains sequenced from a single sample in a study of CD8 T cells in ankylosing spondylitis (dated by TCRdb to the late 2010s). The method was 5' RACE. Sequencing was carried out with an Illumina HiSeq 2500. Using fastp trimming at Q25 and MiXCR clonotype assembly, TCRdb reanalyzed the public sequencing data and kept in-frame beta chains. Each CDR3 protein appears once, grouped with its most common genes and DNA. For this sample there are fewer than 400,000 distinct CDR3 sequences; roughly 14% appear just once. 1.1% of the sample is taken by the ten largest. The sequenced sample consisted of blood, either unsorted or a sorted T cell fraction (not recorded which). These receptors were collected from a male donor with ankylosing spondylitis or in good health (not recorded which).

This clonotype occurred many times. The chain joins TRBV20-1 to TRBJ2-1, with 7 bases aligning to TRBD2. V was pared by 1 base and J by 0 bases, with 15 bases of the junction left unmatched. Germline CDR1 DFQATT, CDR2 SNEGSKA (reference sequence). The CDR3 spans 19 residues. The CDR3, as DNA: TGCAGTGCTAGAGGGACTAGACCCTCCGGGAGGTCCTCCTACAATGAGCAGTTCTTC. Protein: CSARGTRPSGRSSYNEQFF.

The chain recombines TRBV18 with TRBJ1-1, with 7 bases that match TRBD1. Germline trimming cut 4 bases from V and 3 bases from J; bases unmatched to any gene: 5. This CDR3 has 14 residues. The germline CDR1 and CDR2 sequences are KGHSH and LQKENI. As DNA, the CDR3 is TGTGCCAGCTCACAACGCGGGACAGACACTGAAGCTTTCTTT. It is translated as CASSQRGTDTEAFF.

This clonotype has a handful of counts. The genes are TRBV7-9 and TRBJ1-4; no reliable D call. Germline CDR1 reads SEHNR; CDR2 reads FQNEAQ (reference sequence). V was shortened by 3 bases and J by 3 bases, with 11 bases between the two germline ends. CDR3 length: 15 residues. The chain's CDR3 is CASSFQQRSNEKLFF. For the CDR3, the DNA is TGTGCCAGCAGCTTTCAACAACGGTCTAATGAAAAACTGTTTTTT. The full variable domain, its missing parts supplied by reference TRBV7-9 and TRBJ1-4, is DTGVSQNPRHKITKRGQNVTFRCDPISEHNRLYWYRQTLGQGPEFLTYFQNEAQLEKSRLLSDRFSAERPKGSFSTLEIQRTEQGDSAMYLCASSFQQRSNEKLFFGSGTQLSVL.

V usage is TRBV10-3 and J usage is TRBJ2-3, with 7 bases identical to TRBD2. Germline values: CDR1 ENHRY, CDR2 SYGVKD. The CDR3 runs 16 residues. V lost 0 bases to trimming and J lost 2 bases; unmatched junction nucleotides: 5. The CDR3 DNA follows: TGTGCCATCAGTGAGTCGAGCGGGGTTTTCACAGATACGCAGTATTTT. It codes for CAISESSGVFTDTQYF.

This chain connects TRBV4-2 to TRBJ2-2; D ambiguous. This CDR3 is 13 amino acids long. The germline gives CDR1 LGHNA, CDR2 YNFKEQ. With 1 base removed from V and 7 bases from J, the gap between germline ends came to 7 bases. The CDR3, as DNA: TGTGCCAGCAGCCAAGTGAAGGTCGGGGAGCTGTTTTTT. This translates into CASSQVKVGELFF.

The chain employs TRBV5-1 and TRBJ2-7; tentative D call: TRBD2 (5 bases). The CDR3 consists of 11 residues. Deletions cut 3 bases from V and 4 bases from J, with 5 bases between. CDR1 is SGHRS and CDR2 is YFSETQ in the germline V gene. The CDR3 nucleotides are TGCGCCAGCAGCTGGACTTACGAGCAGTACTTC. Translated: CASSWTYEQYF. Full variable domain (missing parts from reference TRBV5-1 and TRBJ2-7): KAGVTQTPRYLIKTRGQQVTLSCSPISGHRSVSWYQQTPGQGLQFLFEYFSETQRNKGNFPGRFSGRQFSNSRSEMNVSTLELGDSALYLCASSWTYEQYFGPGTRLTVT.

The chain couples TRBV6-4 to TRBJ1-1; a weak D match, TRBD1 (5 bases). Germline V lookup: CDR1 MRHNA, CDR2 SNTAGT. Trimming took off 4 bases at V and 7 bases at J, with 19 bases between the two ends. The CDR3 sequence is 15 residues long. Here the CDR3 DNA reads TGTGCCAGCAGTGTTGAGTTTAGGGACCACCATGAAGCTTTCTTT. Its translation: CASSVEFRDHHEAFF.

The chain joins TRBV6-1 to TRBJ2-3; 7 nucleotides align to TRBD1. Losses at the gene ends were 2 bases for V and 0 bases for J; bases not matched to a gene: 8. There are 17 residues in the CDR3. Germline loops: CDR1 MNHNS, CDR2 SASEGT. This chain's CDR3 is CASSERFRQGSTDTQYF. In nucleotides, the CDR3 is TGTGCCAGCAGTGAACGGTTCCGACAGGGCAGCACAGATACGCAGTATTTT.

V is TRBV5-1 and J is TRBJ2-7; either TRBD1 or TRBD2 may supply D (5 bases each). Germline lookup yields CDR1 SGHRS and CDR2 YFSETQ. V shed 0 bases and J shed 2 bases, with 12 bases lying between them. This CDR3 spans 15 amino acids. The chain's CDR3 is CASSLAGAATYEQYF. For the CDR3, the DNA is TGCGCCAGCAGCTTGGCCGGGGCCGCTACCTACGAGCAGTACTTC.

V usage is TRBV7-2 and J usage is TRBJ2-5; 9 bases line up with TRBD1. The V gene's germline CDR1 is SGHTA and CDR2 FQGNSA. V gave up 5 bases and J gave up 4 bases; unmatched junction bases: 5. CDR3 length: 14 residues. The DNA of the CDR3 is TGTGCCAGCAGCACCCGACAGGGGGGAGAGACCCAGTACTTC. It is translated as CASSTRQGGETQYF. Complete variable domain (other parts from reference TRBV7-2 and TRBJ2-5): GAGVSQSPSNKVTEKGKDVELRCDPISGHTALYWYRQSLGQGLEFLIYFQGNSAPDKSGLPSDRFSAERTGGSVSTLTIQRTQQEDSAVYLCASSTRQGGETQYFGPGTRLLVL.

This clonotype was found many times. J is TRBJ1-5 and V is TRBV12-3 or TRBV12-4; TRBD1 might be the D (5 bases). CDR3 size: 15 residues. Trimming stripped 3 bases from V and 0 bases from J, with 9 bases between. The CDR3 DNA sequence: TGTGCCAGCAGTTTCCAGGGAGTTAGCAATCAGCCCCAGCATTTT. Amino acid sequence: CASSFQGVSNQPQHF.

This clonotype was counted many times. The chain's CDR3 is CASSLVRGGLLNEQFF. The CDR3 DNA follows: TGCGCCAGCAGCTTGGTGCGGGGGGGGCTTCTCAATGAGCAGTTCTTC. This sequence joins TRBV5-1 and TRBJ2-1; 9 positions agree with TRBD2. Losses at the gene ends were 0 bases for V and 6 bases for J; bases not matched to a gene: 7. From germline, CDR1 is SGHRS and CDR2 YFSETQ. The CDR3 is 16 residues long.

This clonotype was counted only a few times. In DNA form, the CDR3 reads TGTGCCAGCAGCCCGCGACAGGTATCGAGCTACGAGCAGTACTTC. Translated, it gives CASSPRQVSSYEQYF. The chain joins TRBV11-2 to TRBJ2-7, with TRBD1 as a possible D gene (6 bases). CDR3 size: 15 residues. Germline CDR1 reads SGHAT; CDR2 reads FQNNGV. Trimming stripped 5 bases from V and 3 bases from J, with 17 bases between.

The chain couples TRBV29-1 to TRBJ1-2; D is possibly TRBD1 (5 bases). CDR1 is SQVTM and CDR2 is ANQGSEA in the germline V gene. Deletions cut 1 base from V and 5 bases from J, with 14 bases between. The CDR3 is 14 residues long. CDR3 protein: CSVEGRSRGYGYTF. CDR3 DNA: TGCAGCGTTGAAGGCAGGTCGAGGGGATATGGCTACACCTTC.

This chain joins TRBV3-1 and TRBJ2-5; no clear D gene. Germline lookup yields CDR1 LGHDT and CDR2 YNNKEL (reference sequence). V lost 3 bases, J lost 5 bases, and 16 bases lay in between. The CDR3 is made up of 15 amino acids. This chain's CDR3 is CASSHQDWAPETQYF. CDR3 DNA: TGTGCCAGCAGCCATCAAGACTGGGCGCCGGAGACCCAGTACTTC.

This clonotype has just a few counts. The chain joins TRBV12-3 or TRBV12-4 to TRBJ2-7, with TRBD1 matching 11 bases. CDR3 length: 16 amino acids. V was clipped by 6 bases and J by 1 base; unmatched bases: 8. The CDR3 protein is CASSSVRDRGSYEQYF. In DNA form, the CDR3 reads TGTGCCAGCAGCTCCGTCCGGGACAGGGGGTCCTACGAGCAGTACTTC.

The genes are TRBV5-1 and TRBJ1-3; D is unclear. Germline lookup yields CDR1 SGHRS and CDR2 YFSETQ. The CDR3 sequence is 14 residues long. V lost 0 bases to trimming and J lost 7 bases, with 11 bases between them. The CDR3 sequence is CASSLEASRNTIYF. The CDR3 DNA reads TGCGCCAGCAGCTTGGAGGCAAGCCGGAACACCATATATTTT. The complete variable domain, with remaining parts taken from reference TRBV5-1 and TRBJ1-3, reads KAGVTQTPRYLIKTRGQQVTLSCSPISGHRSVSWYQQTPGQGLQFLFEYFSETQRNKGNFPGRFSGRQFSNSRSEMNVSTLELGDSALYLCASSLEASRNTIYFGEGSWLTVV.

This clonotype turned up a few times. The junction shows a germline mismatch at one end, possibly a read error. The gene calls are TRBV15 and TRBJ1-1; TRBD1 is a possible D gene (6 bases). The germline CDR1 and CDR2 sequences are LNHNV and YYDKDF (reference sequence). The CDR3 spans 14 residues. The DNA of the CDR3 is TGTGCCACCAGCACTCCAGGGGTGAACAGTGAAGCTTTCTTT. Translated, it gives CATSTPGVNSEAFF.

The chain carries TRBV3-1 and TRBJ1-5; TRBD1 matches at 10 bases. The CDR3 has 14 residues. J was trimmed by 7 bases and V by 3 bases; bases with no gene match: 3. The germline V gene has CDR1 LGHDT and CDR2 YNNKEL (reference sequence). CDR3 sequence (DNA): TGTGCCAGCAGCCAGGGACAGGGGCGGCAGCCCCAGCATTTT. The encoded protein is CASSQGQGRQPQHF.

The J gene is TRBJ1-2, the V gene TRBV18, with D possibly TRBD1 on 6 matching bases. The CDR3 loop spans 14 amino acids. Trimming stripped 2 bases from V and 4 bases from J, with 11 bases between. Germline V gives CDR1 KGHSH, CDR2 LQKENI. The CDR3 protein is CASSPEGEVYGYTF. CDR3 in DNA: TGTGCCAGCTCACCAGAGGGGGAAGTCTATGGCTACACCTTC.

The J gene is TRBJ2-7, the V gene TRBV30; 8 positions agree with TRBD1. This CDR3 is 13 amino acids long. Germline CDR1 GTSNPN, CDR2 SVGIG (reference sequence). Trimming cost V 5 bases and J 5 bases; bases outside gene matches: 8. The DNA of the CDR3 is TGTGCCTGGTGCCAGGGGGCCCTAGACGAGCAGTACTTC. It yields the protein CAWCQGALDEQYF.

The chain links TRBV9 to TRBJ1-6; possible D gene TRBD1, 6 bases. V was shortened by 0 bases and J by 9 bases, with 7 bases between the two germline ends. The CDR3 is 13 amino acids. CDR1 and CDR2 from the germline V gene are SGDLS and YYNGEE. The CDR3 DNA is TGTGCCAGCAGCGTAGAGGGGGGTTCACCCCTCCACTTT. It translates to CASSVEGGSPLHF.

A word on this clonotype: Sequence at one end of the junction differs from germline and may be a read error. The chain couples TRBV12-3 or TRBV12-4 to TRBJ2-7; 8 positions agree with TRBD1. This CDR3 contains 13 residues. CDR3 DNA sequence: TGTGACAGCCGGGGACAGGACTCCTACGAGCAGTACTTC. This translates into CDSRGQDSYEQYF.

This clonotype was picked up many times. CDR3 nucleotide sequence: TGCGCCAGCAGCTTCTCCGCAGGGGGAATATCCTACGAGCAGTACTTC. This gives the protein CASSFSAGGISYEQYF. This chain connects TRBV5-1 to TRBJ2-7; 7 positions agree with TRBD1. V trimming: 2 bases; J trimming: 1 base; junction bases outside the gene matches: 9. Germline loops: CDR1 SGHRS, CDR2 YFSETQ. This CDR3 has 16 residues.

The chain employs TRBV27 and TRBJ1-4; D not certain. The V gene's germline CDR1 is MNHEY and CDR2 SMNVEV (reference sequence). V was trimmed by 0 bases and J by 6 bases, leaving 11 bases between them. This CDR3 is 15 amino acids long. CDR3: CASSLSGGPYEKLFF. CDR3 DNA: TGTGCCAGCAGTTTATCGGGCGGGCCTTATGAAAAACTGTTTTTT.

This clonotype was seen many times. This chain links TRBV12-3 or TRBV12-4 with TRBJ1-2, with TRBD1 matching over 9 bases. The CDR3 has 12 residues. J lost 8 bases, V lost 3 bases, and 1 base had no gene match. This CDR3 reads CASSLDRGGYTF. The CDR3 DNA reads as TGTGCCAGCAGTTTGGACAGGGGCGGCTACACCTTC.

The table lists this clonotype with a few counts. This chain connects TRBV7-9 to TRBJ1-4; 8 bases are a match to TRBD1. Germline V lookup: CDR1 SEHNR, CDR2 FQNEAQ (reference sequence). V lost 5 bases to trimming and J lost 8 bases; unmatched junction nucleotides: 16. This CDR3 has 17 amino acids. CDR3 nucleotide sequence: TGTGCCAGCAGCGTCCGGGACAGGTTATTACTTAAAGAAAAACTGTTTTTT. The encoded protein is CASSVRDRLLLKEKLFF. The full variable domain, completed using reference TRBV7-9 and TRBJ1-4, is DTGVSQNPRHKITKRGQNVTFRCDPISEHNRLYWYRQTLGQGPEFLTYFQNEAQLEKSRLLSDRFSAERPKGSFSTLEIQRTEQGDSAMYLCASSVRDRLLLKEKLFFGSGTQLSVL.